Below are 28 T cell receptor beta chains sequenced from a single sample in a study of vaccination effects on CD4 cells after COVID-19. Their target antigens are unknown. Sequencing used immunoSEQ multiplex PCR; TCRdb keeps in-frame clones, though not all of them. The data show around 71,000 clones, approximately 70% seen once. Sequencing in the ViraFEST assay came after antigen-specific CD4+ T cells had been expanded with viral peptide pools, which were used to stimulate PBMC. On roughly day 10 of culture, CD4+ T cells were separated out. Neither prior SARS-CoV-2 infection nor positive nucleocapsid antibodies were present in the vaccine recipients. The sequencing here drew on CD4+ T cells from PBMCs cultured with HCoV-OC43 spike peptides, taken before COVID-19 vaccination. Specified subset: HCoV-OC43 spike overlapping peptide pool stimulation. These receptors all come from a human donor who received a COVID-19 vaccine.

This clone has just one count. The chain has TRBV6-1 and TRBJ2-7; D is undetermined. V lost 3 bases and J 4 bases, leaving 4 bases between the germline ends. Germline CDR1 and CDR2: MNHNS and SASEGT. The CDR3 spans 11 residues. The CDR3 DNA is TGTGCCAGCAGTGAGACTTACGAGCAGTACGTC. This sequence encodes CASSETYEQYV.

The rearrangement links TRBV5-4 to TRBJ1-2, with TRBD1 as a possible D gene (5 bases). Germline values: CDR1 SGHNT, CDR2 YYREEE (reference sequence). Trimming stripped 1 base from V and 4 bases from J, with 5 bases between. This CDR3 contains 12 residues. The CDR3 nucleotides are TGTGCCAGCAGCTTGACAGGCTATGGCTACACCTTC. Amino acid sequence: CASSLTGYGYTF.

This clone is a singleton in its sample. The CDR3 sequence is CASSLTFERGGTDTQYF. The CDR3 DNA reads as TGTGCCAGCAGCTTAACGTTTGAGCGGGGGGGCACAGATACGCAGTATTTT. The chain employs TRBV7-3 and TRBJ2-3; 9 bases match TRBD2. V shed 0 bases and J 1 base; nucleotides not matched to a gene: 5. In germline, CDR1 is SGHTA, CDR2 FQGTGA. The CDR3 contains 17 residues.

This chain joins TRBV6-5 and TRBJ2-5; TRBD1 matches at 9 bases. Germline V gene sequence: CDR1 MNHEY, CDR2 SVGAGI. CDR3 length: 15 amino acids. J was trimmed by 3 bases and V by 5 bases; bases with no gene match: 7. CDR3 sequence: CASSPYRTGEETQYF. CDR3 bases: TGTGCCAGCAGTCCTTATAGGACAGGGGAAGAGACCCAGTACTTC.

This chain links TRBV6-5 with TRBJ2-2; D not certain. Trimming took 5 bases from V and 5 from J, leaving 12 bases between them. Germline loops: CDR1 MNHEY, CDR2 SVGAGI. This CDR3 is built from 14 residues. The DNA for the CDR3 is TGTGCCAGCAGTATTAACCCCTGGACCGGGGAGCTGTTTTTT. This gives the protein CASSINPWTGELFF.

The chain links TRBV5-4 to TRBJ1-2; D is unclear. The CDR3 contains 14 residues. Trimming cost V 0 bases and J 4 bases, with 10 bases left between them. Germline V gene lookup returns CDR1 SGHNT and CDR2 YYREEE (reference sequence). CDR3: CASSLEGRSYGYTF. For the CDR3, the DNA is TGTGCCAGCAGCTTGGAGGGTAGGTCCTATGGCTACACCTTC.

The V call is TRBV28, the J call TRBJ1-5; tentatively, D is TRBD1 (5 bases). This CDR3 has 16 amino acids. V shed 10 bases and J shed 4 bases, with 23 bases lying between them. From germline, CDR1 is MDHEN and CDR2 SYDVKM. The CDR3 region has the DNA TGTGCCACCTTTGGGGCCGGAGGGCCTTCAAATCAGCCCCAGCATTTT. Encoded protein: CATFGAGGPSNQPQHF.

The CDR3 DNA is TGCGCCAGCAGGCCGGGACAGACGTACAATGAGCAGTTCTTC. This codes for CASRPGQTYNEQFF. The chain employs TRBV5-1 and TRBJ2-1; TRBD1 matches at 7 bases. This CDR3 spans 14 amino acids. The J segment lost 4 bases and the V segment lost 5 bases, leaving 6 bases of the junction unmatched. Germline V gives CDR1 SGHRS, CDR2 YFSETQ.

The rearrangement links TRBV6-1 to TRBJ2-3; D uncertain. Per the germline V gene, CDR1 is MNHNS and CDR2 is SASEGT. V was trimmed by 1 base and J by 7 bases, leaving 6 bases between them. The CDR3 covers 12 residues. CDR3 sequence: CASSEEENTQYF. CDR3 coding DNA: TGTGCCAGCAGTGAAGAGGAAAATACGCAGTATTTT.

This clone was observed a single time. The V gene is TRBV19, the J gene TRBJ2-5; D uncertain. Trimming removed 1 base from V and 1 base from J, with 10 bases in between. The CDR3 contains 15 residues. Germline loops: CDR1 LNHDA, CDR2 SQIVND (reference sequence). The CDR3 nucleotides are TGTGCCAGTAGTATAGCTGGCAGTGTCCAAGAGACCCAGTACTTC. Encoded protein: CASSIAGSVQETQYF.

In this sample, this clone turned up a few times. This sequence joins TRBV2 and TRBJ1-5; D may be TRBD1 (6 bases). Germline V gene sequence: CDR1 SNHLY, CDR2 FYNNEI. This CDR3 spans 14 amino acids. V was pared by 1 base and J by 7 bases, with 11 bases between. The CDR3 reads CASSEVGGAQPQHF. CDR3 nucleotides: TGTGCCAGCAGTGAAGTTGGGGGGGCGCAGCCCCAGCATTTT.

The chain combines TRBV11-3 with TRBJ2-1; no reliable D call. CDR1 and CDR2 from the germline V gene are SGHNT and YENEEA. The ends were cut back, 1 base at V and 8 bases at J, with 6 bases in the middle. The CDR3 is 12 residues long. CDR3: CASSLGWDEQFF. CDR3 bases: TGTGCCAGCAGCTTAGGCTGGGATGAGCAGTTCTTC.

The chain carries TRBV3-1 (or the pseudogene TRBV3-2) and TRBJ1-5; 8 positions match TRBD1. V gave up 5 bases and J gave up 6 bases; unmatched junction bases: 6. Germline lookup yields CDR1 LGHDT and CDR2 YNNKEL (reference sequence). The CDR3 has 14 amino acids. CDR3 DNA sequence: TGTGCCAGCAGCAGCAGACAGGGGAGTCAGCCCCAGCATTTT. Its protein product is CASSSRQGSQPQHF.

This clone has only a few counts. The CDR3 is CASSPTLDTEAFF. DNA for the CDR3: TGTGCCAGCAGTCCAACTCTGGACACTGAAGCTTTCTTT. The chain has TRBV6-6 and TRBJ1-1; unclear D gene. The V gene's germline CDR1 is MNHNY and CDR2 SVGAGI (reference sequence). Trimming cost V 5 bases and J 3 bases, with 10 bases left between them. This CDR3 region has 13 residues.

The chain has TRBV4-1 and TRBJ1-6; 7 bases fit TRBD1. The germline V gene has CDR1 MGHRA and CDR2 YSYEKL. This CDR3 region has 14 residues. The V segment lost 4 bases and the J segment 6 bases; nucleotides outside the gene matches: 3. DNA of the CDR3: TGCGCCAGCAGCCCCGGACAGGTTAATTCACCCCTCCACTTT. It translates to CASSPGQVNSPLHF.

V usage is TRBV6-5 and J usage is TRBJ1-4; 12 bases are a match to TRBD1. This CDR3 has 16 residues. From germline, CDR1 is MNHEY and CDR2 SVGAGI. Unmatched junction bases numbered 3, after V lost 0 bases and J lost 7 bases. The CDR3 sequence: CASSYSMGQGAEKLFF. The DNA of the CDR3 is TGTGCCAGCAGTTACTCGATGGGACAGGGGGCTGAAAAACTGTTTTTT.

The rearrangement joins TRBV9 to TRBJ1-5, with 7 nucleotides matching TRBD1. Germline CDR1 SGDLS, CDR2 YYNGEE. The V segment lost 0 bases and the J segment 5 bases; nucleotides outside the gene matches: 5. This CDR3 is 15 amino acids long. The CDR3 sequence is CASSVGQGGYQPQHF. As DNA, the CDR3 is TGTGCCAGCAGCGTAGGACAGGGTGGTTATCAGCCCCAGCATTTT. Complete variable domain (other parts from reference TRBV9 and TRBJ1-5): DSGVTQTPKHLITATGQRVTLRCSPRSGDLSVYWYQQSLDQGLQFLIQYYNGEERAKGNILERFSAQQFPDLHSELNLSSLELGDSALYFCASSVGQGGYQPQHFGDGTRLSIL.

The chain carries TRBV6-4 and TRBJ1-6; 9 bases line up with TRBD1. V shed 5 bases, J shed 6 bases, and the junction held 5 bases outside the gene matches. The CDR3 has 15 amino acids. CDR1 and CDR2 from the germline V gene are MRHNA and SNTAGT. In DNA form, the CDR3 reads TGTGCCAGCAGTTTGGGACAGGGAATTAATTCACCCCTCCACTTT. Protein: CASSLGQGINSPLHF.

The chain's CDR3 is CATATGPTDTQYF. CDR3 coding DNA: TGTGCCACGGCGACAGGTCCCACAGATACGCAGTATTTT. The J gene is TRBJ2-3, the V gene TRBV24-1; D might be TRBD1 (6 bases). The V end lost 10 bases, the J end lost 2 bases, and 12 bases lay between the germline ends. The length of the CDR3 is 13 residues. Germline assignment: CDR1 KGHDR and CDR2 SFDVKD.

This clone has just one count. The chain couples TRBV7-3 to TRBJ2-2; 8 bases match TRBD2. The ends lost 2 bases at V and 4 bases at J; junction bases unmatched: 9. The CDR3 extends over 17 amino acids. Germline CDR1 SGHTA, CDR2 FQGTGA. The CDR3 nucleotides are TGTGCCAGCAGCTTAGGGTCGGGGGGGGCCTTCACCGGGGAGCTGTTTTTT. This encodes CASSLGSGGAFTGELFF.

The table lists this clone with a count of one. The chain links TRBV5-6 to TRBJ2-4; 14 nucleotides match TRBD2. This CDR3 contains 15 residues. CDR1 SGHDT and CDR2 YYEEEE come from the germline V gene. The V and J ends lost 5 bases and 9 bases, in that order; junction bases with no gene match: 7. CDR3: CASSSGLAGVGIQYF. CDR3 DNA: TGTGCCAGCAGTTCGGGACTAGCGGGGGTTGGCATTCAGTACTTC.

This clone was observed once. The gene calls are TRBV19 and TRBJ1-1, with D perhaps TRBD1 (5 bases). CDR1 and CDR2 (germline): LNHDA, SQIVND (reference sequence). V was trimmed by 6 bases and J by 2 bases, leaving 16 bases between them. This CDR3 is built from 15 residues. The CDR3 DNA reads TGTGCCAGTAGCCCCATGGGGGGAATAAACACTGAAGCTTTCTTT. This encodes CASSPMGGINTEAFF.

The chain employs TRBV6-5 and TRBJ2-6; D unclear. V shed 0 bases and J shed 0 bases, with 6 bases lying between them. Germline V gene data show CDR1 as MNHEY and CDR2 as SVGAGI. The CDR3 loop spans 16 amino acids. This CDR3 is CASSYSRGSGANVLTF. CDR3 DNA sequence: TGTGCCAGCAGTTACTCGAGAGGCTCTGGGGCCAACGTCCTGACTTTC.

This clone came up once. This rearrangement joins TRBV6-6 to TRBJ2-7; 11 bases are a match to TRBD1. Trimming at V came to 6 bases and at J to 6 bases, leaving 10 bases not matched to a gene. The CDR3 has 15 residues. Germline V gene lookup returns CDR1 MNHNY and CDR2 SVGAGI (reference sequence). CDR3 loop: CASSRSGQGVGEQYV. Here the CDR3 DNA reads TGTGCCAGCAGCCGCTCGGGACAGGGGGTCGGCGAGCAGTACGTC.

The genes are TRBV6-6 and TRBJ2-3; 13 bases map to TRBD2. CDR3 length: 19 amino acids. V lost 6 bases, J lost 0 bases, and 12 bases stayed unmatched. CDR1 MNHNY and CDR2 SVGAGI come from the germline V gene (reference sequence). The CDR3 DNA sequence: TGTGCCAGCAGCTATAGGAGGACTAGCGGGGGTCAAAGCACAGATACGCAGTATTTT. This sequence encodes CASSYRRTSGGQSTDTQYF.

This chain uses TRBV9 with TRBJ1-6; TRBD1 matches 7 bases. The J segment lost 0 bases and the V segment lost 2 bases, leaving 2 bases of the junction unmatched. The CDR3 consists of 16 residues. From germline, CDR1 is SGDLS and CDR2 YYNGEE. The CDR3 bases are TGTGCCAGCAGCGTGTGGGACAGCTCCTATAATTCACCCCTCCACTTT. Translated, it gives CASSVWDSSYNSPLHF.

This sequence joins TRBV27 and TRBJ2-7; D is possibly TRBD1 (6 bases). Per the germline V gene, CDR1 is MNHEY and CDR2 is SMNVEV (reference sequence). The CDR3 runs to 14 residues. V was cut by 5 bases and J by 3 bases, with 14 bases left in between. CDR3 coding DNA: TGTGCCAGCAGTCAAGGGACACAAGACTACGAGCAGTACGTC. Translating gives CASSQGTQDYEQYV.

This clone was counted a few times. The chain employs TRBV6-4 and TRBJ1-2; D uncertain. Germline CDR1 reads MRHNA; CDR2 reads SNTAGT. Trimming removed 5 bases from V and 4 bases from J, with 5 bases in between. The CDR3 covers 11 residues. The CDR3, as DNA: TGTGCCAGCAGTTCGGGCTATGGCTACACCTTC. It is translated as CASSSGYGYTF.